The clone carrying this T cell receptor beta chain was counted between two and nine times. The antigen is undetermined. 5'RACE, which relied on constant-segment primers, yielded TCR alpha and TCR beta cDNA libraries carrying sample barcodes and UMIs. TCRdb re-derived calls from the 5' RACE reads in MiXCR, one entry per CDR3 protein. The profile shows roughly 350,000 distinct CDR3 sequences, 20% to 25% of them singletons. The CDR3 is 16 residues long. V gave up 1 base and J gave up 3 bases, with 16 bases separating them. The germline gives CDR1 LGHNA, CDR2 YSLEER. These data originate in a study of T-cell memory formation after mild COVID-19. Whole-study context: TCR clusters were mostly confined to one donor each.

Regarding the study as a whole: Specificity for SARS-CoV-2 was not confirmed among the second-wave clones peaking on day 37. Within pre-infection memory, some responding clones were found, suggesting cross-reactive memory joined.

This receptor was taken from an adult woman who had mild COVID-19 (a few samples of this study predate the infection). Cell type and time point are not known. The chain combines TRBV4-3 with TRBJ2-7; D unclear. Sequenced sample: PBMCs or a T cell subset sorted from them (not recorded which). In DNA form, the CDR3 reads TGCGCCAGCAGCCAAGGGTCTGGCGGTGGGGTCTACGAGCAGTACTTC. This codes for CASSQGSGGGVYEQYF.